These 28 T cell receptor beta chains were all obtained from the same sample, sequenced in a study of graft-versus-host responses after intestinal transplantation. The repertoire was sequenced with immunoSEQ multiplex PCR; TCRdb's copy has only in-frame clones and lacks some. Of some 15,000 clones listed, about 80% are singletons. Lamina propria and intraepithelial lymphocytes were released by processing graft tissue. Source: ileum tissue, taken approximately 110 days after intestinal transplant. All receptors derive from a human patient who received an intestinal transplant, so some T cells may come from the graft donor.

The chain couples TRBV4-1 to TRBJ2-1; 14 nucleotides align to TRBD2. After removal of 2 bases from V and 3 bases from J, the junction contained 15 bases not matched to a gene. Per the germline V gene, CDR1 is MGHRA and CDR2 is YSYEKL. There are 21 residues in the CDR3. CDR3 bases: TGCGCCAGCAGCCAATTCCGCCTGGGACTAGCGGGAGTCGGGGGCTACAATGAGCAGTTCTTC. Its translation: CASSQFRLGLAGVGGYNEQFF.

The V call is TRBV28, the J call TRBJ2-7; tentative D call: TRBD2 (6 bases). CDR3 size: 14 residues. Trimming stripped 3 bases from V and 7 bases from J, with 16 bases between. Germline CDR1 and CDR2: MDHEN and SYDVKM. In DNA, the CDR3 is TGTGCCAGCAGTTTCTTCGCCGCGGAGGGGGAGCAGTACTTC. It codes for CASSFFAAEGEQYF.

The rearrangement links TRBV19 to TRBJ2-2; TRBD1 matches 12 bases. The CDR3 consists of 14 residues. J gave up 6 bases and V 9 bases, and 5 bases lay outside the gene matches. The germline CDR1 and CDR2 sequences are LNHDA and SQIVND (reference sequence). CDR3 DNA: TGTGCCAGCCGGGGACAGGGGGCGTCCGGGGAGCTGTTTTTT. This encodes CASRGQGASGELFF.

The chain links TRBV30 to TRBJ1-2; no clear D. V was shortened by 8 bases and J by 2 bases, with 18 bases between the two germline ends. CDR1 is GTSNPN and CDR2 is SVGIG in the germline V gene (reference sequence). The CDR3 runs to 14 residues. The CDR3 loop is CAGSGVVGNYGYTF. The CDR3 DNA is TGTGCCGGTAGTGGGGTAGTGGGAAACTATGGCTACACCTTC. Full variable domain (remainder filled in from reference TRBV30 and TRBJ1-2): SQTIHQWPATLVQPVGSPLSLECTVEGTSNPNLYWYRQAAGRGLQLLFYSVGIGQISSEVPQNLSASRPQDRQFILSSKKLLLSDSGFYLCAGSGVVGNYGYTFGSGTRLTVV.

The chain joins TRBV4-3 to TRBJ2-7, with 9 bases identical to TRBD2. Germline CDR1 and CDR2: LGHNA and YSLEER. The J segment lost 2 bases and the V segment lost 1 base, leaving 3 bases of the junction unmatched. This CDR3 comprises 15 residues. The CDR3 DNA is TGCGCCAGCAGCCAAGGGGCTAGCGGGGCCTACGAGCAGTACTTC. Encoded protein: CASSQGASGAYEQYF.

The chain couples TRBV28 to TRBJ1-5, with TRBD1 as a possible D gene (5 bases). Trimming removed 7 bases at V and 2 bases at J, with 18 bases between. In germline, CDR1 is MDHEN, CDR2 SYDVKM. The CDR3 has 16 residues. The CDR3 nucleotides are TGTGCCAGCACTAAAAACAGGAACACCCGCAATCAGCCCCAGCATTTT. Its protein is CASTKNRNTRNQPQHF.

The chain recombines TRBV12-5 with TRBJ2-5, with D possibly TRBD1 on 6 matching bases. The CDR3 covers 17 residues. Between the trimmed V and J ends, which lost 6 bases and 0 bases, there was a span of 20 bases. Looked up from germline, CDR1 is LGHNT and CDR2 is FRNRAP. The DNA for the CDR3 is TGTGCTAGTGGCAACCATCCGGGACAAGGGTACCAAGAGACCCAGTACTTC. It codes for CASGNHPGQGYQETQYF.

This clone was counted only a few times. A junction end diverges from the germline sequence, so it may reflect a read error. The CDR3 sequence is CASSEYASQPQHF. CDR3 nucleotide sequence: TGTGCCAGCAGTGAATATGCATCTCAGCCCCAGCATTTT. The chain has TRBV10-3 and TRBJ1-5; the D is unclear. Germline CDR1 reads ENHRY; CDR2 reads SYGVKD. The CDR3 sequence is 13 residues long.

The gene calls are TRBV19 and TRBJ2-1; the match to TRBD2 covers 7 bases. Germline lookup yields CDR1 LNHDA and CDR2 SQIVND (reference sequence). The CDR3 loop spans 15 amino acids. The J segment lost 4 bases and the V segment lost 3 bases, leaving 6 bases of the junction unmatched. The CDR3 DNA reads as TGTGCCAGTAGTATGCTCCCTAGCGGTTACAATGAGCAGTTCTTC. It codes for CASSMLPSGYNEQFF.

The rearrangement links TRBV7-2 to TRBJ2-3, with unresolved D. This CDR3 has 15 residues. Per germline, CDR1 SGHTA and CDR2 FQGNSA. V gave up 5 bases and J gave up 0 bases, with 12 bases separating them. CDR3 bases: TGTGCCAGCAGCCAATCAGGCTCTAGCACAGATACGCAGTATTTT. As protein: CASSQSGSSTDTQYF.

DNA for the CDR3: TGCGCCAGCAGCTTGGCCAGGTCCTATACGCAGTATTTT. Its protein is CASSLARSYTQYF. V is TRBV5-1 and J is TRBJ2-3; no definite D call. Germline V lookup: CDR1 SGHRS, CDR2 YFSETQ. V gave up 0 bases and J gave up 7 bases, with 9 bases separating them. The CDR3 totals 13 residues.

The chain couples TRBV5-1 to TRBJ1-4; D remains ambiguous. The CDR3 loop spans 14 amino acids. The germline V gene has CDR1 SGHRS and CDR2 YFSETQ. V was clipped by 1 base and J by 8 bases, with 12 bases between them. This chain's CDR3 is CASSLWAPWEKLFF. CDR3 coding DNA: TGCGCCAGCAGCTTGTGGGCTCCCTGGGAAAAACTGTTTTTT.

The chain couples TRBV6-6 to TRBJ2-7, with D perhaps TRBD1 (5 bases). Per the germline V gene, CDR1 is MNHNY and CDR2 is SVGAGI (reference sequence). CDR3 size: 13 residues. V lost 2 bases, J lost 3 bases, and 8 bases lay in between. This CDR3 is CASSYGAVYEQYF. The CDR3, as DNA: TGTGCCAGCAGTTACGGGGCAGTCTACGAGCAGTACTTC.

The V call is TRBV6-5, the J call TRBJ1-2; D call uncertain. The CDR3 has 11 residues. V dropped 3 bases and J dropped 8 bases, with 7 bases sitting between them. The V gene's germline CDR1 is MNHEY and CDR2 SVGAGI. The CDR3 sequence is CASSYLEGYTF. The DNA for the CDR3 is TGTGCCAGCAGTTATTTAGAAGGCTACACCTTC.

This chain uses TRBV10-3 with TRBJ2-7; D possibly corresponds to TRBD2 (6 bases). CDR1 and CDR2 (germline): ENHRY, SYGVKD. This CDR3 has 12 amino acids. Trimming took 4 bases from V and 5 from J, leaving 9 bases between them. This chain's CDR3 is CAISAGVHEQYF. The CDR3 DNA reads TGTGCCATCAGTGCGGGGGTCCACGAGCAGTACTTC.

The V call is TRBV21-1, the J call TRBJ1-2. TRBV21-1 is a documented pseudogene. The CDR3 loop spans 18 amino acids. Here the CDR3 DNA reads TGTGCCAGCAGCAAAGTGCGGGGGCAGGGAGTTCTCTTGTATGGCTACACCTTC. Amino acids: CASSKVRGQGVLLYGYTF.

Note on this clone: One end of the junction is discordant with germline, which a read error may explain. V and J are TRBV7-7 and TRBJ2-2; the D is unclear. This CDR3 is built from 16 residues. Germline V gene data show CDR1 as SSHAT and CDR2 as FNYEAQ (reference sequence). The CDR3 region is CASSLIGAANTGELFF. CDR3 nucleotide sequence: TGTGCTAGCAGCTTAATTGGAGCCGCGAACACCGGGGAGCTGTTTTTT.

The chain couples TRBV2 to TRBJ1-1; D gene uncertain. Germline CDR1 is SNHLY and CDR2 is FYNNEI. The CDR3 covers 12 residues. V lost 5 bases and J lost 10, with 14 bases in between. The CDR3 DNA is TGTGCCAGCAGTCCCTCGACCTGGGGAGCTTTCTTT. The encoded protein is CASSPSTWGAFF.

V is TRBV4-2 and J is TRBJ2-7; 13 nucleotides line up with TRBD2. CDR1 and CDR2 (germline): LGHNA, YNFKEQ. Unmatched junction bases numbered 6, after V lost 4 bases and J lost 3 bases. The CDR3 has 16 residues. CDR3 in DNA: TGTGCCAGCAGCCGCTGGACTAGCGGGAGTAACTACGAGCAGTACTTC. Its protein is CASSRWTSGSNYEQYF.

A remark on this clone: A far bigger clonotype differs at one base, so this is likely a read error. CDR3 residues: CARVQEEYYGYTF. The DNA for the CDR3 is TGTGCCAGGGTACAGGAAGAGTACTATGGCTACACCTTC. The chain links TRBV2 to TRBJ1-2; tentative D call: TRBD1 (5 bases). The CDR3 is made up of 13 amino acids. V lost 9 bases and J 3 bases, leaving 14 bases between the germline ends. Germline CDR1 and CDR2: SNHLY and FYNNEI.

The chain links TRBV19 to TRBJ1-5, with a weak D call TRBD1 (6 bases). CDR3 length: 15 residues. The germline gives CDR1 LNHDA, CDR2 SQIVND (reference sequence). The V end was cut by 1 base, the J end by 6 bases, with 13 bases between. CDR3: CASSIGRGRIQPQHF. The CDR3 DNA reads TGTGCCAGTAGTATAGGCCGGGGGCGGATTCAGCCCCAGCATTTT.

This clone turned up a few times. The chain employs TRBV6-1 and TRBJ1-5; TRBD1 is a possible D gene (6 bases). Germline V gene data show CDR1 as MNHNS and CDR2 as SASEGT. The length of the CDR3 is 15 residues. Trimming pared 3 bases from V and 6 bases from J, leaving 15 bases between. CDR3 loop: CASSDWGGRGQPQHF. CDR3 sequence (DNA): TGTGCCAGCAGTGACTGGGGGGGCCGCGGTCAGCCCCAGCATTTT.

The chain has TRBV27 and TRBJ1-4, with TRBD1 matching 9 bases. V lost 8 bases, J lost 7 bases, and 8 bases stayed unmatched. This CDR3 is built from 14 residues. CDR1 is MNHEY, CDR2 SMNVEV, per germline (reference sequence). The CDR3 protein is CASLTGTGSEKLFF. CDR3 sequence (DNA): TGTGCCAGCTTAACCGGGACAGGGAGTGAAAAACTGTTTTTT.

This chain uses TRBV10-3 with TRBJ2-5, with 13 positions matching TRBD2. This CDR3 contains 15 residues. V was pared by 2 bases and J by 4 bases, with 1 base of the junction left unmatched. The germline CDR1 and CDR2 sequences are ENHRY and SYGVKD. This chain's CDR3 is CAISERTSGRETQYF. The CDR3 DNA is TGTGCCATCAGTGAGAGGACTAGCGGGAGAGAGACCCAGTACTTC.

The chain is built from TRBV5-1 and TRBJ2-2, with 8 nucleotides matching TRBD1. Germline CDR1 is SGHRS and CDR2 is YFSETQ. This CDR3 comprises 17 residues. Germline trimming cut 0 bases from V and 6 bases from J; bases unmatched to any gene: 10. The CDR3 DNA follows: TGCGCCAGCAGCTTGGCCCAGGGGGCAGTAGGTCCCGGGGAGCTGTTTTTT. This translates into CASSLAQGAVGPGELFF.

This clone occurred a few times. This chain uses TRBV6-1 with TRBJ1-5, with no clear D. The CDR3 has 14 amino acids. The germline V gene has CDR1 MNHNS and CDR2 SASEGT. V lost 3 bases to trimming and J lost 7 bases, with 13 bases between them. The CDR3 reads CASSDDGPSQPQHF. DNA for the CDR3: TGTGCCAGCAGTGACGACGGCCCCAGCCAGCCCCAGCATTTT.

V is TRBV28 and J is TRBJ2-5; TRBD2 aligns across 9 bases. The germline V gene encodes CDR1 MDHEN and CDR2 SYDVKM. V gave up 6 bases and J gave up 5 bases; unmatched junction bases: 28. This CDR3 contains 21 residues. CDR3 nucleotides: TGTGCCAGCAGAATCAAAGCAGGGAGCCCGACAAATATTGGACTAGCGGAGACCCAGTACTTC. It specifies CASRIKAGSPTNIGLAETQYF. The full variable domain, with the rest looked up from reference TRBV28 and TRBJ2-5, is DVKVTQSSRYLVKRTGEKVFLECVQDMDHENMFWYRQDPGLGLRLIYFSYDVKMKEKGDIPEGYSVSREKKERFSLILESASTNQTSMYLCASRIKAGSPTNIGLAETQYFGPGTRLLVL.

V and J are TRBV6-6 and TRBJ2-7, with unresolved D. Per germline, CDR1 MNHNY and CDR2 SVGAGI (reference sequence). The CDR3 runs 9 residues. The germline V and J ends were trimmed by 7 bases and 7 bases, with 5 bases remaining between them. DNA for the CDR3: TGTGCCAGCATTCTTGAGCAGTACTTC. This codes for CASILEQYF.